This section outlines one TCR beta chain sequence together with its context. Antigen specificity is unknown. Primers used in a second PCR of roughly 6 to 11 cycles were a sample-barcoded 5' primer and a J-beta primer mix. TCRdb independently ran MiXCR on the 5' RACE reads; one entry per CDR3 protein. The sample has about 780,000 distinct CDR3 sequences, around 45% seen once. Germline CDR1 and CDR2: SNHLY and FYNNEI. The V segment lost 5 bases and the J segment 3 bases; nucleotides outside the gene matches: 7. This CDR3 has 15 residues. This entry belongs to a study of blood T cells in healthy people across ages. Study results and caveats: Measured against age, TCR beta diversity per million T cells decreased in a roughly linear manner.

This chain uses TRBV2 with TRBJ1-5, with 7 bases that match TRBD1. This TCR derives from a man aged 80 or over in good health. What was sequenced was blood. CDR3 sequence: CASSRQGLDNQPQHF. CDR3 DNA sequence: TGTGCCAGCAGTCGACAGGGACTAGACAATCAGCCCCAGCATTTT.